Here is one T cell receptor beta chain with its context. Its antigen is unidentified. The sample is drawn from a study of cytomegalovirus exposure and HLA in healthy donors. Study-wide findings and caveats: It has been reported that TCR beta sequences accurately predicted the HLA-A and HLA-B alleles of most subjects. Productive rates of about 87% or about 30% were seen for most TCR beta V segments in an earlier analysis. Altogether, some 170 TCR beta chains were recorded as cytomegalovirus-associated.

CDR1 and CDR2 (germline): SEHNR, FQNEAQ (reference sequence). The CDR3 covers 15 residues. J gave up 2 bases and V 5 bases, and 7 bases lay outside the gene matches. Amplification used 60 Vbeta primers and 13 Jbeta primers. TCRdb's table, derived via immunoSEQ multiplex PCR, lists solely in-frame clones and lacks some. The repertoire holds 150,000 to 200,000 clones, 70% to 80% seen once, with 1.4% to 1.5% in the top ten. This receptor was taken from a young woman in good health and CMV-seropositive. The chain has TRBV7-9 and TRBJ2-7; the match to TRBD1 covers 9 bases. What was sequenced was PBMCs. DNA of the CDR3: TGTGCCAGCAGCATCACCGGGACAGGGCCCTACGAGCAGTACTTC. Translation: CASSITGTGPYEQYF.